What follows is one T cell receptor (beta chain) and its context. Its antigen is not known. TCRdb's copy holds only in-frame clones and misses some; the assay was immunoSEQ multiplex PCR. This table holds 90,000 to 120,000 clones, roughly 89% found once. The CDR3 totals 13 residues. Looked up from germline, CDR1 is SQVTM and CDR2 is ANQGSEA. V was pared by 7 bases and J by 1 base, with 13 bases between. The sample belongs to a study of T cell responses to AZD1222 COVID-19 vaccine. General study results and limits: There were repertoire samples only from the period after the peak T cell response. At study baseline, merely six AZD1222 recipients were seropositive.

This chain connects TRBV29-1 to TRBJ1-1, with D uncertain. The material was peripheral blood, obtained on day 0 of AZD1222 vaccination. The TCR comes from an adult in good health. CDR3 coding DNA: TGCAGCGACGCGACAAATTGGAACACTGAAGCTTTCTTT. Its protein product is CSDATNWNTEAFF.